This T cell receptor beta chain came from a study of CD8+ T cells in alopecia areata (dated by TCRdb to the late 2010s). With regard to the full study: The treated patients took part in an open-label pilot trial in which moderate-to-severe alopecia areata was treated with oral tofacitinib at 5 to 10 mg twice daily. Patients stayed on tofacitinib for 6 to 18 months and then had 6 months of follow-up off drug so that delayed response and recurrence could be assessed. In both human patients and the C3H/HeJ mouse model, the study applied high-throughput TCRbeta sequencing to look at T cell clonal expansion in alopecia areata. In humans, TCRbeta sequencing was performed on scalp tissue and on sorted CD4+ and CD8+ peripheral blood T cells from healthy controls and from patients with patchy or totalis/universalis alopecia areata. Patients on tofacitinib were biopsied at baseline and after 4 and 24 weeks of treatment, and several of the patients also had a later scalp biopsy. Clonality in the scalp was compared among normal scalp (n=4), patchy alopecia areata scalp (n=8), and alopecia totalis/universalis scalp (n=8). RNA came from the PAXgene miRNA kit for fixed scalp, the miRNeasy kit for PBMCs, and the RNeasy kit for mouse skin. immunoSEQ multiplex PCR using 35 Vbeta forward primers and 13 Jbeta reverse primers was used to amplify TCRbeta CDR3 regions.

The germline V gene specifies SQVTM as CDR1 and ANQGSEA as CDR2. The CDR3 goes from the cysteine to the phenylalanine over 13 residues. This entry keeps only the CDR3 DNA: 39 bases, framed from base 1. The germline V and J ends show losses of 8 bases and 6 bases respectively, and no gene match explains 11 bases of the junction. This clone was seen only a few times. The antigen this receptor binds is unknown. No quality values exist for individual bases; no much larger clone is one base distant. The sample's time point label, in plain terms: baseline before oral tofacitinib. Lesional scalp punch biopsies and peripheral blood were collected from alopecia areata patients. PBMCs were isolated by density centrifugation and stained for CD3, CD4 and CD8, and CD4+ and CD8+ T cells were sorted on a FACSAria. Results the study describes overall, beyond this receptor: Unlike mouse skin, where gammadelta T cells dominate, normal human skin contains resident alphabeta T cells that get sequenced too, which complicates analysis of the scalp TCR repertoire. Shared TCR sequences between patients were less evident than in mice, which may be partly attributable to HLA diversity in the patient population. Higher clonality and more expanded CD8+ clones were observed in lesional scalp than in normal scalp, particularly in alopecia totalis/universalis, a finding suggestive of antigenic drive.

Libraries were constructed by the immunoSEQ multiplex PCR assay. For TCR sequencing, RNA was extracted from every sample and reverse transcribed into cDNA to serve as template. SuperScript III was used for first-strand cDNA synthesis, primed with a 2:1 mix of oligo-dT and random hexamers. A synthetic immune receptor repertoire was used to gauge amplification bias, and whatever bias remained was removed computationally. Per the authors' processing: After raw reads were preprocessed to remove errors, the CDR3 was defined following IMGT conventions as running from the conserved cysteine to phenylalanine. To get clonality, Shannon entropy was normalized by log2 of the number of productive unique TCRs and the result was subtracted from 1. Whether scalp clones were CD4 or CD8 was inferred by matching scalp TCRbeta sequences against CD4 and CD8 repertoires sorted from blood. In TCRdb, the immuneACCESS table is reduced to in-frame sequences with V and J assigned. These tables do not hold every clone; where another copy was compared, an unresolved V gene accounts for under half, and the others remain unexplained. D and trimming were read from the DNA, whereas the V and J calls and clone size are those reported in that table. For this sample there are around 250,000 clones; 67% appear just once. More than 0.95% of the sample rests with the top ten.

The specimen was CD4+ T cells sorted from blood, collected at week 0. The chain uses TRBV29-1 and TRBJ2-3; 7 bases in the middle match TRBD1. This clonotype originated in a human donor with alopecia areata. CDR3 protein: CSLSRGRWDTQYF. The nucleotide sequence reads as follows: TGCAGCCTCTCTAGGGGGCGTTGGGATACGCAGTATTTT.